Listed below are T cell receptor beta chains from one sample, sequenced in a study of shared clonotypes between healthy human individuals. Assay used: immunoSEQ multiplex PCR; TCRdb lists only in-frame clones, some missing. The data show more than 450,000 clones, about four fifths seen once. The specimen was PBMCs. The source is a woman aged 40 to 55 in good health. Some clones in this sample may be carry-over from other donors' samples. Each CDR3 is given with its conserved first and last residue. Fields, in order: D gene, V gene, J gene, clone size, CDR3 protein, CDR3 DNA. A D gene is named only where the DNA matches it firmly. Clone size is given for some rows only: seen once, a few or many times, or a class if the clone is expanded.

-	TRBV11-3	TRBJ2-2	-	CASSYQGDGELFF	TGTGCCAGCAGCTACCAGGGCGACGGGGAGCTGTTTTTT
TRBD1	TRBV4-3	TRBJ1-1	-	CASSPVGQGKAEAFF	TGCGCCAGCAGCCCGGTGGGACAGGGGAAGGCTGAAGCTTTCTTT
-	TRBV5-1	TRBJ2-3	-	CASRSGDTQYF	TGCGCCAGCAGGTCCGGAGATACGCAGTATTTT
-	TRBV9	TRBJ2-1	many	CASSATLLTSSNEQFF	TGTGCCAGCAGCGCCACGCTACTGACTAGTAGCAATGAGCAGTTCTTC
TRBD1	TRBV2	TRBJ1-4	few	CASSLQGATNEKLFF	TGTGCCAGCAGTCTACAGGGGGCAACTAATGAAAAACTGTTTTTT
-	TRBV19	TRBJ2-5	-	CASSIRGETQYF	TGTGCCAGTAGTATACGGGGGGAGACCCAGTACTTC
TRBD2	TRBV27	TRBJ2-1	-	CASSPGLAGPNEQFF	TGTGCCAGCAGCCCCGGACTAGCGGGACCCAATGAGCAGTTCTTC
TRBD1	TRBV7-2	TRBJ1-2	-	CASSSRQGSYGYTF	TGTGCCAGCAGCTCTCGACAGGGAAGCTATGGCTACACCTTC
-	TRBV5-1	TRBJ2-5	-	CASSLGRQETQYF	TGCGCCAGCAGCTTGGGACGGCAAGAGACCCAGTACTTC
-	TRBV5-8	TRBJ1-6	-	CASSEGDSPLHF	TGTGCCAGCAGCGAAGGAGATTCACCCCTCCACTTT